This TCR beta chain was found in a study of cytomegalovirus exposure and HLA in healthy donors. Whole-study results and caveats: Within the data, a cluster of highly shared sequence variants was likely a sequencing artifact. Later analysis identified 17,000 or so TCR beta sequences associated with HLA alleles, using a false discovery rate threshold of 0.05. In vitro assays verified that three CMV-associated chains recognized CMV antigens specifically.

Per the germline V gene, CDR1 is MDHEN and CDR2 is SYDVKM. The CDR3 totals 14 residues. Trimming removed 2 bases from V and 2 bases from J; junction bases left unmatched: 3. About this clone: As yet, its antigen is unknown.

Primers: 60 Vbeta forward and 13 Jbeta reverse. In the original workflow: Tens of millions of unique TCR beta chains, roughly 11 million of them shared, were counted by a later analysis. Generated by immunoSEQ multiplex PCR, the TCRdb table keeps only in-frame clones and is missing some. The D gene and trimming were derived from the DNA, and the V and J assignments and clone size from that table. The table records some 200,000 clones, 76% of them present only once. Sequenced: PBMCs. The sequence was collected from a young man in good health and CMV-seronegative. The rearrangement uses TRBV28 and TRBJ2-7, with TRBD2 identical over 7 bases. The CDR3, as DNA: TGTGCCAGCAGTTTAGCTAGCGGCCCCTACGAGCAGTACTTC. It is translated as CASSLASGPYEQYF.